The 27 T cell receptor beta chains reported below all come from one sample, sequenced in a study of control samples from healthy donors and cancer patients. Method: immunoSEQ multiplex PCR; TCRdb's copy keeps in-frame clones and lacks some. The sample includes 120,000 to 150,000 clones, about 88% of them seen just once. Specimen: blood. The receptors derive from a woman aged 30 to 39 in good health.

For the CDR3, the DNA is TGTGCCAGCACCCGGGGACCTCTATCGTGGACAGATACGCAGTATTTT. It is translated as CASTRGPLSWTDTQYF. The gene calls are TRBV3-1 (or the pseudogene TRBV3-2) and TRBJ2-3, with D possibly called TRBD1 or TRBD2 (5 bases each). Trimming cost V 7 bases and J 3 bases, with 20 bases left between them. The CDR3 is made up of 16 amino acids. The germline CDR1 and CDR2 sequences are LGHDT and YNNKEL (reference sequence).

The chain uses TRBV3-1 (or the pseudogene TRBV3-2) and TRBJ2-2, with TRBD2 matching 10 bases. Germline values: CDR1 LGHDT, CDR2 YNNKEL (reference sequence). V trimming: 0 bases; J trimming: 6 bases; junction bases outside the gene matches: 1. This CDR3 has 15 residues. The chain's CDR3 is CASSQETSGSGELFF. The CDR3 coding sequence is TGTGCCAGCAGCCAAGAGACTAGCGGGTCCGGGGAGCTGTTTTTT.

This clone was seen once. V gene TRBV2 combines with J gene TRBJ2-7, with D perhaps given as TRBD1 or TRBD2 (5 bases each). Germline V CDR1 and CDR2: SNHLY, FYNNEI. V was clipped by 4 bases and J by 3 bases, with 10 bases between them. The CDR3 consists of 13 residues. DNA of the CDR3: TGTGCCAGCAGTGGGGGACGGTACTACGAGCAGTACTTC. Translated, it gives CASSGGRYYEQYF. The full variable domain, rest sourced from reference TRBV2 and TRBJ2-7, is EPEVTQTPSHQVTQMGQEVILRCVPISNHLYFYWYRQILGQKVEFLVSFYNNEISEKSEIFDDQFSVERPDGSNFTLKIRSTKLEDSAMYFCASSGGRYYEQYFGPGTRLTVT.

The gene calls are TRBV19 and TRBJ2-2; D assignment may be TRBD1 or TRBD2 (5 bases each). V shed 7 bases and J shed 3 bases, with 9 bases lying between them. The length of the CDR3 is 13 residues. The V gene's germline CDR1 is LNHDA and CDR2 SQIVND (reference sequence). The DNA of the CDR3 is TGTGCCAGTAACGGGGCACACACCGGGGAGCTGTTTTTT. Amino acid sequence: CASNGAHTGELFF. Full variable domain (rest looked up from reference TRBV19 and TRBJ2-2): DGGITQSPKYLFRKEGQNVTLSCEQNLNHDAMYWYRQDPGQGLRLIYYSQIVNDFQKGDIAEGYSVSREKKESFPLTVTSAQKNPTAFYLCASNGAHTGELFFGEGSRLTVL.

A remark on this clone: Other DNA sequences in this specimen translate into the identical CDR3. The chain employs TRBV15 and TRBJ1-1, with D possibly TRBD1 on 5 matching bases. Looked up from germline, CDR1 is LNHNV and CDR2 is YYDKDF (reference sequence). This CDR3 is 13 amino acids long. Trimming stripped 5 bases from V and 3 bases from J, with 10 bases between. The CDR3 region is CATSPRGDTEAFF. As DNA, the CDR3 is TGTGCCACCAGCCCCCGAGGGGACACTGAAGCTTTCTTT.

V gene TRBV5-1 combines with J gene TRBJ2-5; D uncertain. CDR1 is SGHRS, CDR2 YFSETQ, per germline. CDR3 length equals 15 residues. The V gene lost 2 bases and the J gene lost 5 bases, with 16 bases spanning the gap. The CDR3 nucleotides are TGCGCCAGCAGCTTAACGGGCCCCAAGGGCGAGACCCAGTACTTC. Protein product: CASSLTGPKGETQYF.

J is TRBJ2-3 and V is TRBV9; TRBD2 might be the D (6 bases). CDR1 and CDR2 (germline): SGDLS, YYNGEE. This CDR3 has 14 residues. V was shortened by 0 bases and J by 4 bases, with 9 bases between the two germline ends. The CDR3 DNA sequence: TGTGCCAGCAGCGTAGCGGGAGACGCAGATACGCAGTATTTT. Translation: CASSVAGDADTQYF.

The chain uses TRBV30 and TRBJ2-3; TRBD2 might be the D (6 bases). Germline CDR1 reads GTSNPN; CDR2 reads SVGIG (reference sequence). Between the trimmed V and J ends, which lost 4 bases and 6 bases, there was a span of 11 bases. The CDR3 extends over 12 amino acids. CDR3 protein: CAWTLRGDTQYF. CDR3 in DNA: TGTGCCTGGACCCTCCGGGGGGATACGCAGTATTTT.

The chain links TRBV30 to TRBJ1-3; TRBD1 matches at 9 bases. The germline CDR1 and CDR2 sequences are GTSNPN and SVGIG (reference sequence). The junction had 5 bases not matched to a gene; V was cut back by 5 bases and J by 0 bases. The CDR3 covers 15 residues. The CDR3, as DNA: TGTGCCTGGGACCGGGACAGGGTCTCTGGAAACACCATATATTTT. Its translation: CAWDRDRVSGNTIYF.

The chain employs TRBV5-5 and TRBJ2-2; 12 bases match TRBD2. Germline V gene sequence: CDR1 SGHKS, CDR2 YYEKEE (reference sequence). CDR3 length: 16 amino acids. V trimming: 1 base; J trimming: 6 bases; junction bases outside the gene matches: 4. The CDR3 reads CASSLRLAGGPGELFF. The CDR3, as DNA: TGTGCCAGCAGCTTGCGGCTAGCGGGAGGGCCCGGGGAGCTGTTTTTT.

V and J are TRBV7-2 and TRBJ2-1; D not resolved. Trimming removed 5 bases from V and 8 bases from J, with 16 bases in between. Germline assignment: CDR1 SGHTA and CDR2 FQGNSA. This CDR3 contains 14 residues. The CDR3 reads CASSPAPQVHEQFF. Here the CDR3 DNA reads TGTGCCAGCAGCCCAGCCCCCCAGGTCCATGAGCAGTTCTTC.

The chain uses TRBV14 and TRBJ2-3; TRBD2 might be the D (6 bases). Trimming stripped 0 bases from V and 1 base from J, with 14 bases between. CDR3 length: 17 residues. Germline V gives CDR1 SGHDN, CDR2 FVKESK. This CDR3 is CASSQESAGPRTDTQYF. CDR3 DNA: TGTGCCAGCAGCCAAGAATCGGCGGGGCCGCGCACAGATACGCAGTATTTT.

The chain employs TRBV6-5 and TRBJ1-1; D is possibly TRBD1 (6 bases). Germline V gives CDR1 MNHEY, CDR2 SVGAGI. V was cut by 6 bases and J by 7 bases, with 18 bases left in between. This CDR3 spans 14 amino acids. This CDR3 reads CASSKTRTDLEAFF. CDR3 DNA sequence: TGTGCCAGCAGCAAAACTAGGACAGACCTTGAAGCTTTCTTT.

As for this clone: Within the sample, other DNA sequences also encode this same CDR3. The V call is TRBV19, the J call TRBJ1-5; D not certain. The CDR3 consists of 12 residues. V lost 3 bases and J 5 bases, leaving 5 bases between the germline ends. Germline V gene sequence: CDR1 LNHDA, CDR2 SQIVND (reference sequence). This CDR3 is CASSILYQPQHF. CDR3 sequence (DNA): TGTGCCAGTAGTATCTTGTATCAGCCCCAGCATTTT.

The CDR3 coding sequence is TGCGCCAGCAGCGCCTATGGCACAGATACGCAGTATTTT. Protein sequence: CASSAYGTDTQYF. The rearrangement uses TRBV5-1 and TRBJ2-3; no reliable D call. The CDR3 loop spans 13 amino acids. CDR1 SGHRS and CDR2 YFSETQ come from the germline V gene. V lost 4 bases and J lost 1, with 7 bases in between.

This sequence joins TRBV2 and TRBJ1-5; D is undetermined. This CDR3 has 14 residues. V shed 3 bases and J shed 4 bases, with 10 bases lying between them. CDR1 is SNHLY, CDR2 FYNNEI, per germline. Written as DNA, the CDR3 is TGTGCCAGCAGTGAGGGCCATGGGAATCAGCCCCAGCATTTT. Translating gives CASSEGHGNQPQHF.

This chain connects TRBV28 to TRBJ2-1; 10 bases are a match to TRBD2. The J segment lost 3 bases and the V segment lost 2 bases, leaving 1 base of the junction unmatched. This CDR3 has 15 residues. Germline V gene sequence: CDR1 MDHEN, CDR2 SYDVKM. CDR3 residues: CASSLIAGGYNEQFF. CDR3 nucleotide sequence: TGTGCCAGCAGTTTAATAGCGGGAGGCTACAATGAGCAGTTCTTC.

This clone was seen only a few times. The CDR3 loop reads CASSDRGLSNQPQHF. The CDR3 DNA is TGTGCCAGCAGTGACAGGGGGCTGAGCAATCAGCCCCAGCATTTT. V and J are TRBV2 and TRBJ1-5; 8 bases align to TRBD1. The CDR3 is 15 residues long. Germline V gene sequence: CDR1 SNHLY, CDR2 FYNNEI. The junction had 2 bases not matched to a gene; V was cut back by 3 bases and J by 1 base.

The chain couples TRBV15 to TRBJ2-1, with 9 positions matching TRBD2. J lost 9 bases, V lost 3 bases, and 12 bases had no gene match. The CDR3 runs 16 residues. Germline V gene data show CDR1 as LNHNV and CDR2 as YYDKDF (reference sequence). CDR3 sequence: CATSRGGGGLAGEQFF. Here the CDR3 DNA reads TGTGCCACCAGCAGGGGGGGCGGGGGACTAGCTGGTGAGCAGTTCTTC. Filled out from reference TRBV15 and TRBJ2-1, the complete variable domain reads DAMVIQNPRYQVTQFGKPVTLSCSQTLNHNVMYWYQQKSSQAPKLLFHYYDKDFNNEADTPDNFQSRRPNTSFCFLDIRSPGLGDTAMYLCATSRGGGGLAGEQFFGPGTRLTVL.

The rearrangement uses TRBV24-1 and TRBJ2-4; 7 nucleotides match TRBD2. The CDR3 contains 14 residues. In germline, CDR1 is KGHDR, CDR2 SFDVKD. The V gene end was trimmed by 4 bases and the J gene end by 3 bases; junction bases not matched to a gene: 2. The CDR3 reads CATSEAGVKNIQYF. DNA for the CDR3: TGTGCCACCAGTGAGGCGGGGGTCAAAAACATTCAGTACTTC.

The J gene is TRBJ2-1, the V gene TRBV2; 8 bases fit TRBD2. In germline, CDR1 is SNHLY, CDR2 FYNNEI. With V trimmed by 7 bases and J by 8 bases, 10 bases remained unmatched. The CDR3 totals 14 residues. The CDR3 here is CASNRQGRGDEQFF. CDR3 nucleotide sequence: TGTGCCAGCAACCGGCAAGGGCGGGGGGATGAGCAGTTCTTC.

V usage is TRBV9 and J usage is TRBJ2-1; D may be TRBD2 (6 bases). V lost 5 bases and J 4 bases, leaving 16 bases between the germline ends. Germline values: CDR1 SGDLS, CDR2 YYNGEE. The CDR3 totals 15 residues. CDR3 residues: CASREGLGAYNEQFF. The CDR3 DNA follows: TGTGCCAGCAGGGAGGGGCTTGGGGCATACAATGAGCAGTTCTTC.

The chain combines TRBV11-2 with TRBJ1-2; D gene ambiguous. This CDR3 region has 15 residues. Trimming took off 5 bases at V and 0 bases at J, with 13 bases between the two ends. Germline V gives CDR1 SGHAT, CDR2 FQNNGV. DNA of the CDR3: TGTGCCAGCAGCCAATACGCCACCGCTAACTATGGCTACACCTTC. Amino acid sequence: CASSQYATANYGYTF.

The chain joins TRBV5-6 to TRBJ2-1, with 8 bases fitting TRBD2. With 3 bases clipped from V and 9 bases from J, the junction kept 14 bases outside the gene matches. This CDR3 comprises 16 residues. Germline V gene data show CDR1 as SGHDT and CDR2 as YYEEEE. CDR3 protein: CASSSVGLSGRGEQFF. As DNA, the CDR3 is TGTGCCAGCAGCTCGGTGGGTTTGAGCGGGAGAGGTGAGCAGTTCTTC.

The chain recombines TRBV7-6 with TRBJ2-2, with D perhaps TRBD1 (6 bases). CDR1 and CDR2 from the germline V gene are SGHVS and FNYEAQ. V was pared by 0 bases and J by 5 bases, with 10 bases between. The CDR3 covers 15 residues. CDR3 bases: TGTGCCAGCAGCTTAGCACAGGGCTTAACCGGGGAGCTGTTTTTT. This gives the protein CASSLAQGLTGELFF.

CDR3 sequence: CASSQASGLGGVNEQFF. The CDR3, as DNA: TGTGCCAGCAGCCAAGCGTCGGGACTAGGTGGTGTCAATGAGCAGTTCTTC. The rearrangement joins TRBV3-1 (or the pseudogene TRBV3-2) to TRBJ2-1; 8 bases agree with TRBD2. Germline values: CDR1 LGHDT, CDR2 YNNKEL (reference sequence). This CDR3 contains 17 residues. J gave up 6 bases and V 1 base, and 11 bases lay outside the gene matches.

The genes are TRBV6-5 and TRBJ2-1; D is undetermined. Looked up from germline, CDR1 is MNHEY and CDR2 is SVGAGI. This CDR3 is built from 15 residues. Trimming removed 1 base at V and 8 bases at J, with 15 bases between. The CDR3 nucleotides read TGTGCCAGCAGTTACTTTCCTCTGGTGGTCGATGAGCAGTTCTTC. It codes for CASSYFPLVVDEQFF.